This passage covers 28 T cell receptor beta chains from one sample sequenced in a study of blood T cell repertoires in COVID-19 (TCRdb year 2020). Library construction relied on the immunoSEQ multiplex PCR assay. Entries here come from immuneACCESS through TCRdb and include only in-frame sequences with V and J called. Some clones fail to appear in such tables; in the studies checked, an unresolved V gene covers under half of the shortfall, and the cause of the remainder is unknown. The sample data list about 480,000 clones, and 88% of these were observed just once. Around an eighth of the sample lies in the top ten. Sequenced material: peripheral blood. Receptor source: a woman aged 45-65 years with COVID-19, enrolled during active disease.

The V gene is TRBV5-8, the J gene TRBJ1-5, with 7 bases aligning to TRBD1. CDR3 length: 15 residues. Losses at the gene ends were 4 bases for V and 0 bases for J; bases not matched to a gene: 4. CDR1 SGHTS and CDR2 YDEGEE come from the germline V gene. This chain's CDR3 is CASSRQGVSNQPQHF. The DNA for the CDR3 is TGTGCCAGCAGCCGGCAGGGGGTTAGCAATCAGCCCCAGCATTTT.

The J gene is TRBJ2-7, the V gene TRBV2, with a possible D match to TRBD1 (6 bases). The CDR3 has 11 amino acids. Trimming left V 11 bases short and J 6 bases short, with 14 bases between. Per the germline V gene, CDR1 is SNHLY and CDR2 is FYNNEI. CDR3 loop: CARSQGREQYF. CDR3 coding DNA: TGTGCCCGATCACAGGGTCGCGAGCAGTACTTC.

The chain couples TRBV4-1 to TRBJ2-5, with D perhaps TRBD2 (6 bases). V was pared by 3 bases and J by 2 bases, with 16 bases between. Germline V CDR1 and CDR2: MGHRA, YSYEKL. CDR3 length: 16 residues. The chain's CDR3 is CASSHPGTDSQETQYF. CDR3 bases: TGCGCCAGCAGCCACCCCGGGACTGACTCTCAAGAGACCCAGTACTTC.

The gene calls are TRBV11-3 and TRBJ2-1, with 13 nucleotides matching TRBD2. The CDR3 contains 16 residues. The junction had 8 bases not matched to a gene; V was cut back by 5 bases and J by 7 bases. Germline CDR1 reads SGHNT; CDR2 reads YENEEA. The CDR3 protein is CASSPRGLAGANEQFF. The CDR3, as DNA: TGTGCCAGCAGCCCGCGAGGACTAGCGGGGGCGAATGAGCAGTTCTTC. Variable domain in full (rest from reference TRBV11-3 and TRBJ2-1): EAGVVQSPRYKIIEKKQPVAFWCNPISGHNTLYWYLQNLGQGPELLIRYENEEAVDDSQLPKDRFSAERLKGVDSTLKIQPAELGDSAVYLCASSPRGLAGANEQFFGPGTRLTVL.

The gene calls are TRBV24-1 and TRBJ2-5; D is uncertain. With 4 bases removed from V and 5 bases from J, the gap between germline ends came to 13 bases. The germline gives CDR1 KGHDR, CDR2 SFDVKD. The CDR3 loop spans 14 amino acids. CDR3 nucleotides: TGTGCCACCAGTGAGGGCCCCACGGCCGAGACCCAGTACTTC. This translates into CATSEGPTAETQYF.

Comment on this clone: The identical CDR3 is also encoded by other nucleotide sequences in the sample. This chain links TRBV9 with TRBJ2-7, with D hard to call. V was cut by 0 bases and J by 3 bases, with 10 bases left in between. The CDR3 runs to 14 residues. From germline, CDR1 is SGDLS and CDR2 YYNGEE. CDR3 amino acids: CASSVGTASYEQYF. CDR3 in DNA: TGTGCCAGCAGCGTAGGTACAGCCAGCTACGAGCAGTACTTC.

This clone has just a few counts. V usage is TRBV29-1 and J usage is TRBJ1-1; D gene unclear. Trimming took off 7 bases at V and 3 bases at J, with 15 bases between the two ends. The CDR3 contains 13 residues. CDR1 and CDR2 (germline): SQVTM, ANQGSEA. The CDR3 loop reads CSGAGKADTEAFF. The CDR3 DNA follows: TGCAGCGGGGCCGGGAAGGCAGACACTGAAGCTTTCTTT.

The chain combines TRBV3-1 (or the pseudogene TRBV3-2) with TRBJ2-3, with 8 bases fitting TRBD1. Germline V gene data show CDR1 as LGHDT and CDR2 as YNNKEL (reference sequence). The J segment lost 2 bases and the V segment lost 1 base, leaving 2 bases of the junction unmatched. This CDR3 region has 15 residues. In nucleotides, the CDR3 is TGTGCCAGCAGCCAAGGACAGGGGTTCACAGATACGCAGTATTTT. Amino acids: CASSQGQGFTDTQYF.

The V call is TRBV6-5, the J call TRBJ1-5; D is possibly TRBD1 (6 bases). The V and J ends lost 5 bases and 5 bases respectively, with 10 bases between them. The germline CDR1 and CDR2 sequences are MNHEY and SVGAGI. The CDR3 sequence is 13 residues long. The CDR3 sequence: CASSRTDDQPQHF. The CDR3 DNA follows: TGTGCCAGCAGTCGGACAGACGATCAGCCCCAGCATTTT.

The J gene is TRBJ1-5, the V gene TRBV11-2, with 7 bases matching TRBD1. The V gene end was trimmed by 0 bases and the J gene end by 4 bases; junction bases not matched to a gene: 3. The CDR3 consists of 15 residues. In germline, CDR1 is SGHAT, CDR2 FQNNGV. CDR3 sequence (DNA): TGTGCCAGCAGCTTAGAGGGACAGTTGAATCAGCCCCAGCATTTT. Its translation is CASSLEGQLNQPQHF.

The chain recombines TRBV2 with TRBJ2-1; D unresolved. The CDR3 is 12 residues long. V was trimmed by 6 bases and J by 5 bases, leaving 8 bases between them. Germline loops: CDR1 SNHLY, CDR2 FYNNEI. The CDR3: CASRASHNEQFF. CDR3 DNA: TGTGCCAGCAGAGCCTCTCACAATGAGCAGTTCTTC.

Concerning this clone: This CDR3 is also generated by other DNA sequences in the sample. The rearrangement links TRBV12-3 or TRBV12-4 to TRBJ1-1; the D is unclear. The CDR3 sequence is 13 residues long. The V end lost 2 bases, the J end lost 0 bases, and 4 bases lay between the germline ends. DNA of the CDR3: TGTGCCAGCAGTTTATCTCTGAACACTGAAGCTTTCTTT. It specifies CASSLSLNTEAFF.

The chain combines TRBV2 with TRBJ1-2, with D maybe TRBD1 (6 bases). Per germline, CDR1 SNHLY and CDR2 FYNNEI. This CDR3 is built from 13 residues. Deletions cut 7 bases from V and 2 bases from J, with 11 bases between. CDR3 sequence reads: CASKGEMNYGYTF. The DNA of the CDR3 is TGTGCCAGCAAGGGGGAGATGAACTATGGCTACACCTTC. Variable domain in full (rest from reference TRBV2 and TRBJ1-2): EPEVTQTPSHQVTQMGQEVILRCVPISNHLYFYWYRQILGQKVEFLVSFYNNEISEKSEIFDDQFSVERPDGSNFTLKIRSTKLEDSAMYFCASKGEMNYGYTFGSGTRLTVV.

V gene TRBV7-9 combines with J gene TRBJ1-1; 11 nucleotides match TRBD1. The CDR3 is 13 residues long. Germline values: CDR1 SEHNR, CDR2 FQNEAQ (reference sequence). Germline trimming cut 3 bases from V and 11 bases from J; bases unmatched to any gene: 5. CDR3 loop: CASSFGTGGLAFF. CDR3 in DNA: TGTGCCAGCAGCTTTGGGACAGGGGGTCTGGCTTTCTTT.

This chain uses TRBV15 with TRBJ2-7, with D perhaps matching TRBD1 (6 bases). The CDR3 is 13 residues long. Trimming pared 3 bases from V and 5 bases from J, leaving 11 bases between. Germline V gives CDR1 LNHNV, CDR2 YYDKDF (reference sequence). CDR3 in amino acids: CATSSPQGNEQYF. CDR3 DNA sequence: TGTGCCACCAGCAGTCCACAGGGTAACGAGCAGTACTTC.

The CDR3 region is CASSPRSGGGYNEQFF. Here the CDR3 DNA reads TGTGCCAGCAGCCCCAGAAGCGGGGGGGGCTACAATGAGCAGTTCTTC. This chain connects TRBV28 to TRBJ2-1; 10 bases align to TRBD2. Trimming cost V 6 bases and J 3 bases; bases outside gene matches: 8. The CDR3 is 16 amino acids. The germline V gene has CDR1 MDHEN and CDR2 SYDVKM.

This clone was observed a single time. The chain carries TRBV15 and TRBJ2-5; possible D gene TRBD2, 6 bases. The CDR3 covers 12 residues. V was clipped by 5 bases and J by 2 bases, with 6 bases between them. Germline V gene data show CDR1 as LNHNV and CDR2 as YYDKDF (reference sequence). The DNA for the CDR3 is TGTGCCACCAGCGGGGGGCAAGAGACCCAGTACTTC. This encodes CATSGGQETQYF.

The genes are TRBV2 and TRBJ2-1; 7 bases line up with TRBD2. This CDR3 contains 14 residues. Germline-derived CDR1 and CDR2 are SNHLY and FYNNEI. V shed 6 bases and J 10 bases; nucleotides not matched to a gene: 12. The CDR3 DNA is TGTGCCAGCAGAGAGAATGGGGGGGTAGGGGAGCAGTTCTTC. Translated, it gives CASRENGGVGEQFF.

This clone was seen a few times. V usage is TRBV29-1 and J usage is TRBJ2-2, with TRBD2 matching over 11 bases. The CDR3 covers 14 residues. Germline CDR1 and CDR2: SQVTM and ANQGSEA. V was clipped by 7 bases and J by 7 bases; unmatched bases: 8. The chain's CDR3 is CSAPSTSGDGELFF. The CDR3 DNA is TGCAGCGCCCCATCGACTAGCGGGGACGGGGAGCTGTTTTTT.

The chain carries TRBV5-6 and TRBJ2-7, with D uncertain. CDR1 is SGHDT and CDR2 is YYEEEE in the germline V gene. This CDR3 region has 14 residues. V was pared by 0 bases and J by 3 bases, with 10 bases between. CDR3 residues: CASSLVARSYEQYF. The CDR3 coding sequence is TGTGCCAGCAGCTTGGTGGCCCGAAGCTACGAGCAGTACTTC.

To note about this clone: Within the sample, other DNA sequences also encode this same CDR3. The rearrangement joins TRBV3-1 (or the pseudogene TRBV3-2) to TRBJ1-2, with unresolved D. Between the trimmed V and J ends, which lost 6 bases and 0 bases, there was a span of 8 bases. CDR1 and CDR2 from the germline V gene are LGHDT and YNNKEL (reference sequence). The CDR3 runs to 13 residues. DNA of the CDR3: TGTGCCAGCAGTCCTCAGGCTAACTATGGCTACACCTTC. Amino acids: CASSPQANYGYTF.

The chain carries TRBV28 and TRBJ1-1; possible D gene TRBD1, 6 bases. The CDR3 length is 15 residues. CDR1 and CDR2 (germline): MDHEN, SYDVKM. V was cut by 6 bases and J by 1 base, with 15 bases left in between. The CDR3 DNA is TGTGCCAGCAGCTCGGACAGAACCGGGAACACTGAAGCTTTCTTT. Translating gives CASSSDRTGNTEAFF.

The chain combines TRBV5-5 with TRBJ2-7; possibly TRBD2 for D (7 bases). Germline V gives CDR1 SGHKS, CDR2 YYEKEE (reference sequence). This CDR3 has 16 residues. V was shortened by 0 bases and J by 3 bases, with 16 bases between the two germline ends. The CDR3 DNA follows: TGTGCCAGCAGCTTGGCTTCGGACAGCGGGATCTACGAGCAGTACTTC. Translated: CASSLASDSGIYEQYF.

CDR3 residues: CASSLRQGSGYTF. CDR3 sequence (DNA): TGCGCCAGCAGCTTGAGACAGGGTAGTGGCTACACCTTC. This chain links TRBV5-1 with TRBJ1-2; TRBD1 matches 7 bases. Looked up from germline, CDR1 is SGHRS and CDR2 is YFSETQ. The CDR3 extends over 13 amino acids. V gave up 1 base and J gave up 7 bases; unmatched junction bases: 4.

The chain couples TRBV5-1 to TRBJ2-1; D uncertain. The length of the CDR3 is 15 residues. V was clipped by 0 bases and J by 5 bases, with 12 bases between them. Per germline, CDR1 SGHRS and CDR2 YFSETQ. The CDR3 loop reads CASSLVASSNNEQFF. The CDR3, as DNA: TGCGCCAGCAGCTTGGTGGCTTCAAGTAACAATGAGCAGTTCTTC.

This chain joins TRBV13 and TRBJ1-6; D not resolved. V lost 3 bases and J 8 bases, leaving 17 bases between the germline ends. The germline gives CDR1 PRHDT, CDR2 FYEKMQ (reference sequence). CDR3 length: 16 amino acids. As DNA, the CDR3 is TGTGCCAGCAGCTTCGGGGTGGGAGAGAGGGATTCACCCCTCCACTTT. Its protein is CASSFGVGERDSPLHF.

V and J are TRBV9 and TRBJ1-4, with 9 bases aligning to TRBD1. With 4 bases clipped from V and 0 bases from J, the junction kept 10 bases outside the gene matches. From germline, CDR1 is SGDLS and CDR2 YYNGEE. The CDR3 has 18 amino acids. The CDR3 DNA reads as TGTGCCAGCAGCAACCTTCCGGGACAGGGAGCAACTAATGAAAAACTGTTTTTT. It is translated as CASSNLPGQGATNEKLFF.

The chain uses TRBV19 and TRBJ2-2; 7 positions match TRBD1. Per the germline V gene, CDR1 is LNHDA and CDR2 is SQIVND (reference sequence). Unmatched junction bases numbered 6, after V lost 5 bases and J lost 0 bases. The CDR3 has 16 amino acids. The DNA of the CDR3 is TGTGCCAGTAGTGCTCAGGGGGATACGAACACCGGGGAGCTGTTTTTT. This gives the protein CASSAQGDTNTGELFF.